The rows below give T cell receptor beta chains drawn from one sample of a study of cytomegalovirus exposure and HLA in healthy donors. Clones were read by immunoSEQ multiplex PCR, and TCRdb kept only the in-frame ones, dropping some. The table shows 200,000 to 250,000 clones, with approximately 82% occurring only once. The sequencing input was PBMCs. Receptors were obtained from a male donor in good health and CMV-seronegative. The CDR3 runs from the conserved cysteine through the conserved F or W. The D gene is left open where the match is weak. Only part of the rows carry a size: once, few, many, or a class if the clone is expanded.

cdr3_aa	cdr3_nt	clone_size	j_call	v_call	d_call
CACPISGANVLTF	TGTGCCTGTCCAATCTCTGGGGCCAACGTCCTGACTTTC	-	TRBJ2-6	TRBV30	-
CASNEPTSGRNEQFF	TGTGCCAGCAATGAGCCTACTAGCGGGAGAAATGAGCAGTTCTTC	-	TRBJ2-1	TRBV25-1	TRBD2
CASSLWQRQGADGYTF	TGTGCCAGCAGTTTATGGCAGAGACAGGGGGCTGATGGCTACACCTTC	-	TRBJ1-2	TRBV28	TRBD1
CASSLVTGGYEQYF	TGTGCCAGCAGCTTAGTGACAGGGGGCTACGAGCAGTACTTC	-	TRBJ2-7	TRBV11-1	TRBD1
CATSIGKRSNQPQHF	TGTGCCACCAGCATCGGAAAGAGGAGCAATCAGCCCCAGCATTTT	-	TRBJ1-5	TRBV15	-
CASSPGLVQETQYF	TGTGCCAGCAGTCCGGGACTAGTTCAAGAGACCCAGTACTTC	-	TRBJ2-5	TRBV6-1	TRBD2
CASSPRQGRTQETQYF	TGTGCCAGCTCACCGCGACAGGGAAGGACCCAAGAGACCCAGTACTTC	-	TRBJ2-5	TRBV18	TRBD1
CASSLGQARADTQYF	TGTGCCAGCAGCTTGGGACAGGCCAGGGCAGATACGCAGTATTTT	few	TRBJ2-3	TRBV7-9	TRBD1
CASSPAGAGNTIYF	TGCGCCAGCAGCCCGGCGGGGGCTGGAAACACCATATATTTT	-	TRBJ1-3	TRBV5-1	-
CASSVGPRTQETQYF	TGTGCCAGCAGCGTAGGCCCGCGAACCCAAGAGACCCAGTACTTC	-	TRBJ2-5	TRBV9	-
CASSSGTDTQYF	TGTGCCAGCTCCTCGGGCACAGATACGCAGTATTTT	-	TRBJ2-3	TRBV13	-
CASRAADYGYTF	TGTGCCAGTAGAGCGGCAGACTATGGCTACACCTTC	few	TRBJ1-2	TRBV19	-
CASSIFSGQGGNSPLHF	TGTGCCAGCAGTATATTCTCGGGACAGGGAGGGAATTCACCCCTCCACTTT	-	TRBJ1-6	TRBV27	TRBD1
CASSAGQGKPQHF	TGTGCCAGCAGCGCGGGACAGGGAAAGCCCCAGCATTTT	-	TRBJ1-5	TRBV7-6	TRBD1
CATSRSLGTSGRARGNIQYF	TGTGCCACCAGCAGATCCCTCGGGACTAGCGGGAGGGCCCGAGGAAACATTCAGTACTTC	-	TRBJ2-4	TRBV15	TRBD2
CASSSGISTDTQYF	TGTGCCAGCAGTTCGGGAATCAGCACAGATACGCAGTATTTT	-	TRBJ2-3	TRBV11-2	-
CASSYSGLAGEQYF	TGTGCCAGCAGTTACTCCGGACTAGCCGGCGAGCAGTACTTC	once	TRBJ2-7	TRBV6-5	TRBD2
CASMSSGMNEQYF	TGCGCCAGCATGTCCAGCGGGATGAACGAGCAGTACTTC	-	TRBJ2-7	TRBV5-1	TRBD2
CASRTAGWGTSEAFF	TGTGCCAGTAGGACCGCAGGGTGGGGTACTTCTGAAGCTTTCTTT	once	TRBJ1-1	TRBV19	-
CASSVVNGREQYF	TGTGCCAGCAGCGTAGTAAACGGGAGGGAGCAGTACTTC	once	TRBJ2-7	TRBV9	TRBD2
CASGRGGWPYNEQFF	TGTGCCAGCGGTAGGGGGGGATGGCCGTACAATGAGCAGTTCTTC	-	TRBJ2-1	TRBV6-5	-